This T cell receptor beta chain was recovered during a study of blood T cell repertoires in COVID-19. Study-level background: From the United States, Italy and Spain came samples of acute and convalescent COVID-19. Sources were T cells, B-cell-depleted T cells, or PBMCs; the material itself was cDNA or gDNA.

Germline assignment: CDR1 KGHSH and CDR2 LQKENI. The CDR3 spans 15 residues. Trimming took 3 bases from V and 6 from J; bases not matched to a gene: 9. Original processing notes: Nucleated cell number was recorded as an estimate derived from reference gene primer amplification. The method was immunoSEQ multiplex PCR; TCRdb's version includes in-frame clones alone and lacks a portion of them. The DNA was the basis for D and trimming; V, J and clone size are from that table. The sample has about 180,000 clones, approximately 81% seen once; the top ten hold 13% to 15%. The material sequenced was peripheral blood. This clonotype was obtained from a man aged 18 to 30 with active or convalescent COVID-19. This chain connects TRBV18 to TRBJ2-7, with 9 bases aligning to TRBD2. The DNA of the CDR3 is TGTGCCAGCTCACCTGGACTAGCGCCAGAGGGCGAGCAGTACTTC. Protein product: CASSPGLAPEGEQYF.